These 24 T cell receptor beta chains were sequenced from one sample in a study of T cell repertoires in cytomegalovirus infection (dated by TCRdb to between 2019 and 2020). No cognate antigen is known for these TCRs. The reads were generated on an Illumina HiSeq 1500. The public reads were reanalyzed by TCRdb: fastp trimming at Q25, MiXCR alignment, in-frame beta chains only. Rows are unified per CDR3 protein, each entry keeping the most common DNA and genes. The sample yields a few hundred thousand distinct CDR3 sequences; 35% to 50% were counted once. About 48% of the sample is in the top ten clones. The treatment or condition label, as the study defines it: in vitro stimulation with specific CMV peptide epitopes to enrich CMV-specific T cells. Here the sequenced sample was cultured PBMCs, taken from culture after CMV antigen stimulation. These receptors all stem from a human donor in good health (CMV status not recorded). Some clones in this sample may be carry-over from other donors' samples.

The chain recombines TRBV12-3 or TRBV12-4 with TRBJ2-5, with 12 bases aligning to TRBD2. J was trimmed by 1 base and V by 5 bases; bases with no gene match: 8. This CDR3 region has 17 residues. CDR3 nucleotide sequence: TGTGCCAGCAGTCCCGGACTAGCGGGACCCTTCCAAGAGACCCAGTACTTC. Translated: CASSPGLAGPFQETQYF.

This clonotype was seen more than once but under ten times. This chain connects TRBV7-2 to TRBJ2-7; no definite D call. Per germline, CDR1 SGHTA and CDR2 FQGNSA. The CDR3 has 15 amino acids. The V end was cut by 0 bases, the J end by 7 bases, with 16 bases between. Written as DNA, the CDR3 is TGTGCCAGCAGCTTAGCGGGAACTCGGCCGGGTGAGCAGTACTTC. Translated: CASSLAGTRPGEQYF.

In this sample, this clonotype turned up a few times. DNA for the CDR3: TGCGCCAGCAGCCAAGAGCTCCGTTGGGGCAATCAGCCCCAGCATTTT. Protein product: CASSQELRWGNQPQHF. This rearrangement joins TRBV4-1 to TRBJ1-5; D unresolved. CDR1 and CDR2 from the germline V gene are MGHRA and YSYEKL. Trimming stripped 0 bases from V and 2 bases from J, with 11 bases between. CDR3 length equals 16 residues.

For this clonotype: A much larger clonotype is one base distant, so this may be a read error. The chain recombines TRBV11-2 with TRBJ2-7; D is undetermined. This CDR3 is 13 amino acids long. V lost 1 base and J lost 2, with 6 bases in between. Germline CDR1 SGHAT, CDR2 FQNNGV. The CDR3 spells CASSLGATYEQYF. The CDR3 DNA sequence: TGTGCCAGCAGCTTAGGGGCTACCTACGAGCAGTACTTC.

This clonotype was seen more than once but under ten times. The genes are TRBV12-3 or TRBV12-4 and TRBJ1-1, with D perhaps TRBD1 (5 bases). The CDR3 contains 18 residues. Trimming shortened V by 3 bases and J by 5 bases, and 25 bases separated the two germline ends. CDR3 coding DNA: TGTGCCAGCAGTTTTCGTGGCAGGCTAGGGGTACGGGGGACTGAAGCTTTCTTT. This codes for CASSFRGRLGVRGTEAFF.

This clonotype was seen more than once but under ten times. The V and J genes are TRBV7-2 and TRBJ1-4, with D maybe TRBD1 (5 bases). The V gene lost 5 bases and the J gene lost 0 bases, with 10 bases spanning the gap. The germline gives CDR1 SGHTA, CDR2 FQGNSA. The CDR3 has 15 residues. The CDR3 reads CASSMGPATNEKLFF. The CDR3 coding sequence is TGTGCCAGCAGCATGGGACCCGCAACTAATGAAAAACTGTTTTTT.

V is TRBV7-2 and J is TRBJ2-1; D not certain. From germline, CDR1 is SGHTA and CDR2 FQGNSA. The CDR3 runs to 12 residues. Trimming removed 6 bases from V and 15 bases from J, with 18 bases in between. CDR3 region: CASSLMGYDPFF. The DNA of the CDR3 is TGTGCCAGCAGTCTTATGGGATACGATCCGTTCTTC. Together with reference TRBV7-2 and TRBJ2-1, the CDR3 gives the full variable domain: GAGVSQSPSNKVTEKGKDVELRCDPISGHTALYWYRQSLGQGLEFLIYFQGNSAPDKSGLPSDRFSAERTGGSVSTLTIQRTQQEDSAVYLCASSLMGYDPFFGPGTRLTVL.

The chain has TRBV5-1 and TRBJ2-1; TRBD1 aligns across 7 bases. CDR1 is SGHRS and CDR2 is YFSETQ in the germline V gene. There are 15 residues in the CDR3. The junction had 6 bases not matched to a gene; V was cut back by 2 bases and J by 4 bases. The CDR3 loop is CASSLGQGDYNEQFF. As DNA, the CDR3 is TGCGCCAGCAGCTTAGGGCAGGGGGATTACAATGAGCAGTTCTTC.

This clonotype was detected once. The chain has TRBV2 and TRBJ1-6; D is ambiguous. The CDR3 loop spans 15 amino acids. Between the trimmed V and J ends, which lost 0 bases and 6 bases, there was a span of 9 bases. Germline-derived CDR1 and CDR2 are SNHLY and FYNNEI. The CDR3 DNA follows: TGTGCCAGCAGTGAAGCGCGGGCTTCTAATTCACCCCTCCACTTT. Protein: CASSEARASNSPLHF. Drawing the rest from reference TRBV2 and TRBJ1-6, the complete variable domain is EPEVTQTPSHQVTQMGQEVILRCVPISNHLYFYWYRQILGQKVEFLVSFYNNEISEKSEIFDDQFSVERPDGSNFTLKIRSTKLEDSAMYFCASSEARASNSPLHFGNGTRLTVT.

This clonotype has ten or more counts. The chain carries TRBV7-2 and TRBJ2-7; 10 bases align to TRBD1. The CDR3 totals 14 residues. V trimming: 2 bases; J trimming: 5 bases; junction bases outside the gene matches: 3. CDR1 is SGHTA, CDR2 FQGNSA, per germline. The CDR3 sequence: CASSLLGTGDEQYF. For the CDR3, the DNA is TGTGCCAGCAGCTTATTAGGGACAGGGGACGAGCAGTACTTC.

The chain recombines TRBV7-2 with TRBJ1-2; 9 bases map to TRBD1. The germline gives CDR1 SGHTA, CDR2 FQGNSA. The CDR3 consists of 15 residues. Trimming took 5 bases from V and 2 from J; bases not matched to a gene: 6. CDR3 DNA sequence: TGTGCCAGCAGCCCCCGGACAGGGGAGAACTATGGCTACACCTTC. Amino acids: CASSPRTGENYGYTF. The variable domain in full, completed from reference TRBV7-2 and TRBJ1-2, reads GAGVSQSPSNKVTEKGKDVELRCDPISGHTALYWYRQSLGQGLEFLIYFQGNSAPDKSGLPSDRFSAERTGGSVSTLTIQRTQQEDSAVYLCASSPRTGENYGYTFGSGTRLTVV.

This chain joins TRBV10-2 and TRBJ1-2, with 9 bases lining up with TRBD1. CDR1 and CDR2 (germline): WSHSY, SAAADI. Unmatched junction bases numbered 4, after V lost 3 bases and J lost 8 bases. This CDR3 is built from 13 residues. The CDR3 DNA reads TGCGCCAGCAGTGATGGACAGGGGTTCGGCTACACCTTC. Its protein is CASSDGQGFGYTF.

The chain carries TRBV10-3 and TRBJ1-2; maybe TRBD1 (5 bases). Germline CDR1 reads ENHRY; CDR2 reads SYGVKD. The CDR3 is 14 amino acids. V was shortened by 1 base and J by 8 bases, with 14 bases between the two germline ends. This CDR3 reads CAISEFLDSHGYTF. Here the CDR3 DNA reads TGTGCCATCAGTGAGTTCCTAGACAGCCACGGCTACACCTTC.

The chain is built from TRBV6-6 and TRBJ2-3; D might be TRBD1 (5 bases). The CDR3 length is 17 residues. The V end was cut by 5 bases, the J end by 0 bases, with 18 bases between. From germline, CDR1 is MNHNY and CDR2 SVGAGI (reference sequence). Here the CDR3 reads CASSVNFRATSTDTQYF. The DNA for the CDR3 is TGTGCCAGCAGTGTCAACTTCAGGGCTACTAGCACAGATACGCAGTATTTT.

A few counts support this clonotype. CDR3 residues: CASSWDSPDNEQFF. DNA for the CDR3: TGTGCCAGCAGCTGGGACAGTCCCGACAATGAGCAGTTCTTC. V usage is TRBV7-8 and J usage is TRBJ2-1; TRBD1 matches at 7 bases. Germline CDR1 and CDR2: SGHVS and FQNEAQ. The CDR3 loop spans 14 amino acids. Unmatched junction bases numbered 5, after V lost 4 bases and J lost 5 bases.

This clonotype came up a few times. In DNA, the CDR3 is TGTGCCAGCAGCTTTGGTAGACGGGGGGCTACCTACGAGCAGTACTTC. It yields the protein CASSFGRRGATYEQYF. This sequence joins TRBV11-2 and TRBJ2-7; TRBD2 might be the D (7 bases). The length of the CDR3 is 16 residues. Trimming pared 3 bases from V and 2 bases from J, leaving 17 bases between. CDR1 is SGHAT, CDR2 FQNNGV, per germline.

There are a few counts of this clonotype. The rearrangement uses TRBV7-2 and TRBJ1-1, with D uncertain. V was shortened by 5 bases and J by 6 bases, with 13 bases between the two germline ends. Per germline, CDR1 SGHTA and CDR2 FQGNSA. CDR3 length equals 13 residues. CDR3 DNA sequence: TGTGCCAGCAGCCCGGTACGGGTTTCTGAAGCTTTCTTT. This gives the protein CASSPVRVSEAFF.

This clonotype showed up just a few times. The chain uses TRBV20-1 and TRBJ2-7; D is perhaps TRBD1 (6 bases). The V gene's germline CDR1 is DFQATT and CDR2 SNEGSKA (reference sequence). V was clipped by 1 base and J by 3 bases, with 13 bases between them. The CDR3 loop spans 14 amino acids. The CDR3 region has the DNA TGCAGTGCTAGAGGGTCAGGGGAACTCTACGAGCAGTACTTC. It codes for CSARGSGELYEQYF.

CDR3 sequence (DNA): TGTGCCAGCTCCAATAAGGGGCTCGGGTCTGAAAAACTGTTTTTT. This encodes CASSNKGLGSEKLFF. The V and J genes are TRBV18 and TRBJ1-4, with D tentatively TRBD1 (5 bases). Deletions cut 6 bases from V and 7 bases from J, with 18 bases between. This CDR3 has 15 amino acids. Looked up from germline, CDR1 is KGHSH and CDR2 is LQKENI.

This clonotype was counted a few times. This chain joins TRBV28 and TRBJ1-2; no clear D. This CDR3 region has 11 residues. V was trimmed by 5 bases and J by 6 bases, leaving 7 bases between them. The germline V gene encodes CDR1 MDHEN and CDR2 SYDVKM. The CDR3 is CASSRPDGYTF. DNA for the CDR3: TGTGCCAGCAGTCGGCCCGATGGCTACACCTTC.

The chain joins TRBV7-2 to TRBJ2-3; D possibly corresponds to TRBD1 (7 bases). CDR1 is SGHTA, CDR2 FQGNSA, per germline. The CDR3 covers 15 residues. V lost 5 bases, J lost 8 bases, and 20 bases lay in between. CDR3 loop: CASSPHPGGRGTQYF. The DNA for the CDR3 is TGTGCCAGCAGCCCCCACCCAGGGGGGCGGGGTACGCAGTATTTT.

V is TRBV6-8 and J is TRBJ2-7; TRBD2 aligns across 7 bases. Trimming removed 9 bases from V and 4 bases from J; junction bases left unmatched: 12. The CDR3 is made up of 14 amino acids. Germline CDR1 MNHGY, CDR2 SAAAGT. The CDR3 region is CARGGVNSNYEQYF. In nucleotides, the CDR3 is TGTGCCAGGGGGGGGGTGAATTCAAATTACGAGCAGTACTTC.

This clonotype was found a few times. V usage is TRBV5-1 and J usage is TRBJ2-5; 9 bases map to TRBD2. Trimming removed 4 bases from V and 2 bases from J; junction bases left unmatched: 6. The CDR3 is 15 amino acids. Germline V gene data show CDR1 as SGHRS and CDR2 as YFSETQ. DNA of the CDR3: TGCGCCAGCAGCGTGGGGACTAGCAAGCAAGAGACCCAGTACTTC. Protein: CASSVGTSKQETQYF. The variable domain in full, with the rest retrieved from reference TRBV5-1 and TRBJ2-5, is KAGVTQTPRYLIKTRGQQVTLSCSPISGHRSVSWYQQTPGQGLQFLFEYFSETQRNKGNFPGRFSGRQFSNSRSEMNVSTLELGDSALYLCASSVGTSKQETQYFGPGTRLLVL.

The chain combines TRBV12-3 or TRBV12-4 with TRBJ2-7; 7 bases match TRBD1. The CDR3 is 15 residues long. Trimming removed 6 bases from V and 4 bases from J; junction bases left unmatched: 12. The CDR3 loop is CASSLTGTERYEQYF. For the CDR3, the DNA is TGTGCCAGCAGCCTTACCGGGACAGAAAGATACGAGCAGTACTTC.